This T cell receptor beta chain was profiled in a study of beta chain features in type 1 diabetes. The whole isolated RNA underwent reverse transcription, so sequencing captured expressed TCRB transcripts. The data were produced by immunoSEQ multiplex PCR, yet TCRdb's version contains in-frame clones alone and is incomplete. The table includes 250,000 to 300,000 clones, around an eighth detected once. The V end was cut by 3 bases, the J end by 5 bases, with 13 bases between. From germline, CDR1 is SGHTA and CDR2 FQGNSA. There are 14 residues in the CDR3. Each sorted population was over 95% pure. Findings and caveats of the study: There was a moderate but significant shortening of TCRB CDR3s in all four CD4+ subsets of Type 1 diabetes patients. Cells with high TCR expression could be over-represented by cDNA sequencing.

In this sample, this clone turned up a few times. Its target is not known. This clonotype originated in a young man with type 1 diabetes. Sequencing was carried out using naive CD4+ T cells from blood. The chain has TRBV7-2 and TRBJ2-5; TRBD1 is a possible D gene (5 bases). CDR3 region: CASSFNQGWETQYF. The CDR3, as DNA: TGTGCCAGCAGCTTCAACCAGGGCTGGGAGACCCAGTACTTC.